This is a list of T cell receptor beta chains from one sample in a study of blood T cells in healthy people across ages. TCRdb reprocessed the 5' RACE reads via MiXCR and lists one record per CDR3 protein. Of around 800,000 distinct CDR3 sequences in the sample, roughly 24% were seen once. The same data also went into a second study, on T cells of mothers and their children.

Sequenced input: blood. The receptors come from a boy between 10 and 17 years old in good health. The CDR3 runs from the conserved cysteine through the conserved F or W. The D gene is left open where the match is weak. Clone size appears in some rows only: once, few, many, or a class for an expanded clone.

j_gene,v_gene,d_gene,abundance,CDR3aa,CDR3nt
TRBJ2-4,TRBV3-1,TRBD1,.,CASSVAGQGKNIQYF,TGTGCCAGCAGCGTAGCCGGACAGGGAAAAAACATTCAGTACTTC
TRBJ1-4,TRBV30,.,.,CAWSVRGFSEKLFF,TGTGCCTGGAGTGTAAGGGGTTTCAGCGAAAAACTGTTTTTT
TRBJ2-1,TRBV12-3/TRBV12-4,.,.,CASTLSDEQFF,TGTGCCAGCACCCTCAGCGATGAGCAGTTCTTC
TRBJ1-2,TRBV28,.,.,CASSPPAWGYTF,TGTGCCAGCAGTCCCCCTGCATGGGGCTACACCTTC
TRBJ2-7,TRBV5-1,TRBD1,.,CASSLVGTDISEQYF,TGCGCCAGCAGCTTGGTTGGGACAGACATTTCCGAGCAGTACTTC
TRBJ2-7,TRBV28,TRBD1,.,CASSFPDRVHEQYF,TGTGCCAGCAGTTTTCCCGACAGGGTCCACGAGCAGTACTTC
TRBJ2-4,TRBV7-2,.,few,CASSIDIRLAKNIQYF,TGTGCCAGCAGCATCGACATTCGACTAGCCAAAAACATTCAGTACTTC
TRBJ2-1,TRBV5-1,TRBD2,.,CASSLEPGGTSYNEQFF,TGCGCCAGCAGCTTGGAACCGGGAGGAACCTCCTACAATGAGCAGTTCTTC
TRBJ1-4,TRBV28,.,few,CASSLPINEKLFF,TGTGCCAGCAGTTTACCGATTAATGAAAAACTGTTTTTT
TRBJ1-1,TRBV7-3,.,.,CASSSRDGTEAFF,TGTGCCAGCAGCAGCAGGGATGGCACTGAAGCTTTCTTT
TRBJ2-1,TRBV5-1,TRBD1,few,CASSWGQGANEQFF,TGCGCCAGCAGCTGGGGACAGGGGGCCAATGAGCAGTTCTTC
TRBJ2-5,TRBV5-1,.,few,CASSPYREETQYF,TGCGCCAGCAGCCCTTACAGGGAAGAGACCCAGTACTTC
TRBJ2-7,TRBV7-9,.,.,CASSLGGGPGAYPYEQYF,TGTGCCAGCAGCTTAGGGGGGGGGCCGGGAGCTTACCCCTACGAGCAGTACTTC
TRBJ2-7,TRBV9,.,few,CASSPTPGLGNYEQYF,TGTGCCAGCAGCCCCACTCCGGGACTGGGAAACTACGAGCAGTACTTC
TRBJ2-2,TRBV7-9,TRBD1,.,CASSVNRGPTGELFF,TGTGCCAGCAGCGTGAACAGGGGGCCCACCGGGGAGCTGTTTTTT
TRBJ2-7,TRBV6-5,.,few,CASSINSYYEQYF,TGTGCCAGCAGTATAAACAGCTACTACGAGCAGTACTTC
TRBJ2-1,TRBV28,TRBD2,.,CASQPWGAGGNEQFF,TGTGCCAGCCAACCCTGGGGAGCGGGAGGGAATGAGCAGTTCTTC
TRBJ2-6,TRBV5-1,TRBD1,few,CASGGQGVSSGANVLTF,TGCGCCAGCGGTGGACAGGGGGTTAGCTCTGGGGCCAACGTCCTGACTTTC
TRBJ2-1,TRBV6-6,TRBD2,.,CASSYGTSGGFRNEQFF,TGTGCCAGCAGTTACGGGACTAGCGGGGGTTTTAGGAATGAGCAGTTCTTC
TRBJ2-1,TRBV27,TRBD2,.,CASSPPIAGGHYNEQFF,TGTGCCAGCAGTCCCCCAATAGCGGGGGGGCATTACAATGAGCAGTTCTTC
TRBJ2-3,TRBV29-1,TRBD1,.,CSVAGTGQTDTQYF,TGCAGCGTTGCCGGGACAGGGCAAACAGATACGCAGTATTTT
TRBJ1-5,TRBV4-1,.,.,CASSKAGYSNQPQHF,TGCGCCAGCAGCAAAGCGGGGTATAGCAATCAGCCCCAGCATTTT
TRBJ2-2,TRBV29-1,.,few,CSVVPGSNTGELFF,TGCAGCGTTGTCCCAGGGAGCAACACCGGGGAGCTGTTTTTT
TRBJ1-5,TRBV7-2,.,few,CASSLEAGANQPQHF,TGTGCCAGCAGCTTAGAGGCAGGGGCCAACCAGCCCCAGCATTTT
TRBJ1-6,TRBV7-9,.,.,CASSPAGVLWPLHF,TGTGCCAGCAGCCCAGCAGGGGTGTTATGGCCCCTCCACTTT
TRBJ1-3,TRBV29-1,.,few,CSGADSGSGNTIYF,TGCAGCGGAGCCGACAGCGGCTCTGGAAACACCATATATTTT
TRBJ2-1,TRBV14,.,many,CASSRGTQGYNEQFF,TGTGCCAGCAGCCGAGGGACCCAAGGCTACAATGAGCAGTTCTTC
TRBJ2-5,TRBV6-5,TRBD1,few,CASSYSGTGVGRGETQYF,TGTGCCAGCAGTTACTCAGGGACAGGGGTGGGAAGGGGAGAGACCCAGTACTTC
TRBJ2-6,TRBV18,.,.,CASSQKRTGSGANVLTF,TGTGCCAGCTCACAGAAAAGGACGGGCTCTGGGGCCAACGTCCTGACTTTC
TRBJ2-7,TRBV11-2,.,.,CASSADPQAYEQYF,TGTGCCAGCAGCGCTGACCCACAGGCCTACGAGCAGTACTTC
TRBJ1-4,TRBV2,.,.,CASSSGPDVEKLFF,TGTGCCAGCAGTTCCGGGCCAGACGTCGAAAAACTGTTTTTT